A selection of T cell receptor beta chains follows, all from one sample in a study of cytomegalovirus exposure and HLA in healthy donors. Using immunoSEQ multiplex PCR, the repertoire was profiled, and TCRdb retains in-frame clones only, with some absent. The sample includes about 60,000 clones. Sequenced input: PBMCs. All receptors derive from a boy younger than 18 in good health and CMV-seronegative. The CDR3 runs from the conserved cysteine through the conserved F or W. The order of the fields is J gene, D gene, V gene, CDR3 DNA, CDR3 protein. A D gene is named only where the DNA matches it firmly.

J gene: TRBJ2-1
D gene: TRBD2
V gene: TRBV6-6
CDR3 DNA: TGTGCCAGCAGTTACTCACCTAGCGGGAGTATCAGGGAGCAGTTCTTC
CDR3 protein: CASSYSPSGSIREQFF

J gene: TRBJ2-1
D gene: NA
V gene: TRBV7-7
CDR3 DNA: TGTGCCAGCAGCCTCGCTCTCTCTAGCTCCTACAATGAGCAGTTCTTC
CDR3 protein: CASSLALSSSYNEQFF

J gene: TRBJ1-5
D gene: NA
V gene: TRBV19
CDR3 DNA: TGTGCCAGTAGTACAAACAGTGTCGCAAATCAGCCCCAGCATTTT
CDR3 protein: CASSTNSVANQPQHF

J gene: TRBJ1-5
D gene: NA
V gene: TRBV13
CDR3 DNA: TGTGCCAGCAGCCTAGGGGTTCCAGGGATCCGACAGCCCCAGCATTTT
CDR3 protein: CASSLGVPGIRQPQHF

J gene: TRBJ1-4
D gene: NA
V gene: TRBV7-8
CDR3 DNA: TGTGCCAGCAGCTTAGAACCCGGAGCTAATGAAAAACTGTTTTTT
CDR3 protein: CASSLEPGANEKLFF

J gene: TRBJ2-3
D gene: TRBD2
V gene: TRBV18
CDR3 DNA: TGTGCCAGCTCGCAGACTAGCGGGGGGGCCGTCACAGATACGCAGTATTTT
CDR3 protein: CASSQTSGGAVTDTQYF

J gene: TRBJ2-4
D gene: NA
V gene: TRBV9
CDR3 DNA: TGTGCCAGCAGCGGACGAGGAACCGAAAACATTCAGTACTTC
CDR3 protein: CASSGRGTENIQYF

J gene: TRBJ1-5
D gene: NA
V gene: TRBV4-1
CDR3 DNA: TGCGCCAGCAGCCAAGACGGGGGGTCCCAGCATTTT
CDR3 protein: CASSQDGGSQHF

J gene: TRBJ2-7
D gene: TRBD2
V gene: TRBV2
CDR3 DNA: TGTGCCAGCAGTTCAGCGGGGCGGAGCGAGCAGTACTTC
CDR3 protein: CASSSAGRSEQYF

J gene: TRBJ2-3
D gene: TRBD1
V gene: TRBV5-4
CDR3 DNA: TGTGCCAGCAGCTTGGGACAGGGGGTTGTAGATACGCAGTATTTT
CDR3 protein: CASSLGQGVVDTQYF

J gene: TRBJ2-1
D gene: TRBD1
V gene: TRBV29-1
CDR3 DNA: TGCAGCGTACCGGGACAGGGCATTGATGAGCAGTTCTTC
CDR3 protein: CSVPGQGIDEQFF

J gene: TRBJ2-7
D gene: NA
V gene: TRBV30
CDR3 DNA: TGTGCCTGGAGTAGAGAACCCCCCTACGAGCAGTACTTC
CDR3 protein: CAWSREPPYEQYF

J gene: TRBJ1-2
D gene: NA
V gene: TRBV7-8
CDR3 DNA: TGTGCCAGCAGCTTAGCGGGGGGGAACTATGGCTACACCTTC
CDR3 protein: CASSLAGGNYGYTF

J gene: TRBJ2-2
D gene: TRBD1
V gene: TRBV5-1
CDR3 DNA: TGCGCCAGCAGCCCGGACAGGGGAAACACCGGGGAGCTGTTTTTT
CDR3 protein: CASSPDRGNTGELFF

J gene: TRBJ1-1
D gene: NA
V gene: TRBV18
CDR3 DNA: TGTGCCAGCTCGCTCGATAGGGCAGGGGCGAACACTGAAGCTTTCTTT
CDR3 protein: CASSLDRAGANTEAFF

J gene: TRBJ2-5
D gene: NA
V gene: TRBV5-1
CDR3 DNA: TGCGCCAGCACCCCTTCGGGGGTGGGGACCCAGTACTTC
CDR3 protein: CASTPSGVGTQYF

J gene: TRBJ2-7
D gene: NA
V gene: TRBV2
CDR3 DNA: TGTGCCAGCAGCCGGGGGAACACCTACGAGCAGTACTTC
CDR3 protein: CASSRGNTYEQYF

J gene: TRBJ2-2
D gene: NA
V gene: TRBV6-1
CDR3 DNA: TGTGCTAGGGGTGTAGGGGCCGGGGAGCTGTTTTTT
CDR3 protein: CARGVGAGELFF

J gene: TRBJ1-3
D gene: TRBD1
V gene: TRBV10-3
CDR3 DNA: TGTGCCAGCACCATGGACAGGGGTTATTCTGGAAACACCATATATTTT
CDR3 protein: CASTMDRGYSGNTIYF

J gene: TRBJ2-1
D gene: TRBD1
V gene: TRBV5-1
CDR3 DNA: TGCGCCAGCAGCCTCTACAGGGGGGCCTACAATGAGCAGTTCTTC
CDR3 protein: CASSLYRGAYNEQFF

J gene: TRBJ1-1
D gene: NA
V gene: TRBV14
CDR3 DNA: TGTGCCAGCAGCCTACAGGGTGGCACTGAAGCTTTCTTT
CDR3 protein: CASSLQGGTEAFF

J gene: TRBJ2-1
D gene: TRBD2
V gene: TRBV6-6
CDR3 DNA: TGTGCCAGCAGTACCCGGACTAGCGGGAGTTACAATGAGCAGTTCTTC
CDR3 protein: CASSTRTSGSYNEQFF

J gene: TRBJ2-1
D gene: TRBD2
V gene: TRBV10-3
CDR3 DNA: TGTGCCATCAGGGACGGGACTAGCGGGGCCAATGAGCAGTTCTTC
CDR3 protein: CAIRDGTSGANEQFF

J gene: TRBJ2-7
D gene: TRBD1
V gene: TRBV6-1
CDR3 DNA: TGTGCCAGCAGTGCCATCGGCAGGGGGATTAGGATCACTTTTATCGAGCAGTACTTC
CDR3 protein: CASSAIGRGIRITFIEQYF

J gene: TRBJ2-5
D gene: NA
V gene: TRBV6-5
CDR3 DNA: TGTGCCAGCAGTTACGGCCCGGGAGAGACCCAGTACTTC
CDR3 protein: CASSYGPGETQYF

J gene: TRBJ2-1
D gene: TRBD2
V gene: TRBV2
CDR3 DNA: TGTGCCAGCAGTGGGACTAGCGGGAGTGGGCGGAATGAGCAGTTCTTC
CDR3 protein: CASSGTSGSGRNEQFF

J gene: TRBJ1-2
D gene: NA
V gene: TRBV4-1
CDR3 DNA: TGCGCCAGCAGCCCAGTGACAGGTGCCTATGGCTACACCTTC
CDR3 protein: CASSPVTGAYGYTF

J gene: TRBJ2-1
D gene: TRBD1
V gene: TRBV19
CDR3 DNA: TGTGCCAGTAGTCCCACAGGGGGGACCTACAATGAGCAGTTCTTC
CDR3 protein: CASSPTGGTYNEQFF

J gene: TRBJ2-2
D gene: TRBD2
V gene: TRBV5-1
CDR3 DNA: TGCGCCAGCAGCTGGAACTTAGCGGGAGGGCGTACCGGGGAGCTGTTTTTT
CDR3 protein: CASSWNLAGGRTGELFF

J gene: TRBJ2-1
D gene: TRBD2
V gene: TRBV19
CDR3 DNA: TGTGCCAGTAGTGCAGCGGGGGGTGAGCAGTTCTTC
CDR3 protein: CASSAAGGEQFF

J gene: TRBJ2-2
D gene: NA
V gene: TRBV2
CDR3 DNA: TGTGCTACCAACAGGGGAGGCACCGGGGAGCTGTTTTTT
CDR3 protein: CATNRGGTGELFF

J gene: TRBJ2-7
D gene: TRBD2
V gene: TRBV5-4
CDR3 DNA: TGTGCCAGCGGCGGGGGGCAGGCCTACGAGCAGTACTTC
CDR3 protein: CASGGGQAYEQYF

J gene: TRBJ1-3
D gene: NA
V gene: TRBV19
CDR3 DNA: TGTGCCAGTAGTATATTCGGAGGAAGCTCTGGAAACACCATATATTTT
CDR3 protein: CASSIFGGSSGNTIYF

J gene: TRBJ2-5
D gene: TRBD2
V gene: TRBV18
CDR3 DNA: TGTGCCAGCTCACCCCCAGCGGGAGGGATCCAAGAGACCCAGTACTTC
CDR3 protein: CASSPPAGGIQETQYF

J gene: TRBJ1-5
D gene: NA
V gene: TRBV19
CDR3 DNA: TGTGCCAGTAGTAAGTCGTACAGGGTTGATCAGCCCCAGCATTTT
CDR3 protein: CASSKSYRVDQPQHF